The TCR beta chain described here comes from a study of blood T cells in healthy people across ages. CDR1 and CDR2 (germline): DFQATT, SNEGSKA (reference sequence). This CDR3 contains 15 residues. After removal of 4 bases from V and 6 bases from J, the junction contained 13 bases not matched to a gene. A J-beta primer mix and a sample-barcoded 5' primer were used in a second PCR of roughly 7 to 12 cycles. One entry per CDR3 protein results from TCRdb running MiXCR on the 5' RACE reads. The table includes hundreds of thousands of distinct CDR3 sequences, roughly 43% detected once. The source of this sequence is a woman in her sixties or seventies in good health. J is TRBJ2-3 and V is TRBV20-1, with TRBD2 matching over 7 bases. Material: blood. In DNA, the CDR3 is TGCAGTGCTACCGGCCTAGCGGACCGGTGGGATACGCAGTATTTT. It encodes CSATGLADRWDTQYF.